This TCR beta chain was profiled in a study of read filtering for tumor transcriptome and immune sequencing. Overall study: The cohort had 17 to 20 men and approximately 13 women aged about 45 to 80, mean about 67 years.

This CDR3 comprises 15 residues. CDR1 and CDR2 (germline): SGHDT, YYEEEE. Molecular barcoded adaptors covering alpha/delta and beta/gamma chains were used on 400 ng RNA. TCRdb analysed the reads with MiXCR anew, one entry per CDR3 protein. The sample comprises about 63,000 distinct CDR3 sequences, approximately 15% of which are singletons, and under 55% rests with the top ten. Concerning this clonotype itself: A junction boundary mismatches the germline segment, possibly from a read error.

Sample: a population of CD138-negative cells sorted from bone marrow. This clonotype originated in a donor at least 40 years old with multiple myeloma. The genes are TRBV5-6 and TRBJ2-7; D is tentatively TRBD1 or TRBD2 (5 bases each). CDR3 DNA sequence: TGTGCCAGCGGCTTGGGACGAGGCAGAGGCTACGAGCAGTACTTC. It specifies CASGLGRGRGYEQYF.